This is a list of T cell receptor beta chains from one sample in a study of blood T cell repertoires in COVID-19. Using immunoSEQ multiplex PCR, the repertoire was profiled, and TCRdb retains in-frame clones only, with some absent. This table has approximately 250,000 clones, roughly 81% appearing once. Sequenced material: peripheral blood. The source is a man aged 35 to 55 with acute or convalescent COVID-19. The CDR3 runs from the conserved cysteine through the conserved F or W. Fields, in order: D gene, J gene, clone size, V gene, CDR3 DNA, CDR3 protein. The D gene is left open where the match is weak. Only part of the rows carry a size: once, few, many, or a class if the clone is expanded.

d_call: NA
j_call: TRBJ1-2
clone_size: few
v_call: TRBV5-1
cdr3_nt: TGCGCCAGCAGCCTTAATGGGCAAGGCTATGGCTACACCTTC
cdr3_aa: CASSLNGQGYGYTF

d_call: TRBD1
j_call: TRBJ1-5
clone_size: NA
v_call: TRBV19
cdr3_nt: TGTGCCAGTAGTATAGTCAGAGGGGGCCAGCCCCAGCATTTT
cdr3_aa: CASSIVRGGQPQHF

d_call: NA
j_call: TRBJ1-2
clone_size: NA
v_call: TRBV19
cdr3_nt: TGTGCCAGTAGTATAGGTTCGTCGGGGATCCTTAACTATGGCTACACCTTC
cdr3_aa: CASSIGSSGILNYGYTF

d_call: TRBD1
j_call: TRBJ2-3
clone_size: NA
v_call: TRBV7-9
cdr3_nt: TGTGCCAGCAACCTGGGACAGGGGGCGCGAGAAGATACGCAGTATTTT
cdr3_aa: CASNLGQGAREDTQYF

d_call: TRBD2
j_call: TRBJ2-1
clone_size: NA
v_call: TRBV7-2
cdr3_nt: TGTGCCAGCAGCCTCAAAGTAGCGGGGGGGCCCTACAATGAGCAGTTCTTC
cdr3_aa: CASSLKVAGGPYNEQFF

d_call: TRBD1
j_call: TRBJ1-1
clone_size: NA
v_call: TRBV5-1
cdr3_nt: TGCGCCAGCAGCATAGACAGGGGAAACACTGAAGCTTTCTTT
cdr3_aa: CASSIDRGNTEAFF

d_call: TRBD1
j_call: TRBJ1-2
clone_size: NA
v_call: TRBV7-2
cdr3_nt: TGTGCCAGCAGCGACCAACAGGGGAGCTATGGCTACACCTTC
cdr3_aa: CASSDQQGSYGYTF

d_call: TRBD1
j_call: TRBJ1-4
clone_size: NA
v_call: TRBV6-5
cdr3_nt: TGTGCCAGCAGGAAAATACAGGGGCGAGATGAAAAACTGTTTTTT
cdr3_aa: CASRKIQGRDEKLFF

d_call: TRBD1
j_call: TRBJ1-2
clone_size: NA
v_call: TRBV9
cdr3_nt: TGTGCCAGCAGCCATGGGGACAGAAACTATGGCTACACCTTC
cdr3_aa: CASSHGDRNYGYTF

d_call: NA
j_call: TRBJ2-1
clone_size: NA
v_call: TRBV12-3/TRBV12-4
cdr3_nt: TGTGCCAGCAGTTTAGCTCGGGAGCAGTTCTTC
cdr3_aa: CASSLAREQFF

d_call: NA
j_call: TRBJ2-5
clone_size: NA
v_call: TRBV6-5
cdr3_nt: TGTGCCAGCACCCCCTTGCGGCAGGGGCCGAAGACCCAGTACTTC
cdr3_aa: CASTPLRQGPKTQYF

d_call: TRBD1
j_call: TRBJ1-2
clone_size: few
v_call: TRBV2
cdr3_nt: TGTGCCAGCAGACCCAGGACAGGGGGAGCTAACTATGGCTACACCTTC
cdr3_aa: CASRPRTGGANYGYTF

d_call: TRBD2
j_call: TRBJ2-1
clone_size: NA
v_call: TRBV9
cdr3_nt: TGTGCCAGCAGCCCCCGGGGGGGCTTAAACAATGAGCAGTTCTTC
cdr3_aa: CASSPRGGLNNEQFF

d_call: NA
j_call: TRBJ1-1
clone_size: few
v_call: TRBV7-8
cdr3_nt: TGTGCCAGCAGCTTAGCCAATGGGGCCGTGAACACTGAAGCTTTCTTT
cdr3_aa: CASSLANGAVNTEAFF

d_call: TRBD1
j_call: TRBJ1-3
clone_size: NA
v_call: TRBV19
cdr3_nt: TGTGCCAGTAGTGCTAAGGACAGGGGGATCTCTGGAAACACCATATATTTT
cdr3_aa: CASSAKDRGISGNTIYF

d_call: NA
j_call: TRBJ1-5
clone_size: NA
v_call: TRBV6-1
cdr3_nt: TGTGCCAGCAGTGAAGCAAGGGCTGGGGGCGATCAGCCCCAGCATTTT
cdr3_aa: CASSEARAGGDQPQHF

d_call: TRBD1
j_call: TRBJ1-1
clone_size: once
v_call: TRBV4-1
cdr3_nt: TGCGCCAGCAGCCAGCCGGACAGGGAGGGGAGTGAAGCTTTCTTT
cdr3_aa: CASSQPDREGSEAFF

d_call: TRBD1
j_call: TRBJ2-7
clone_size: NA
v_call: TRBV5-1
cdr3_nt: TGCGCCAGCAGCCCCACCCCAGGACAGGGGGCCTACGAGCAGTACTTC
cdr3_aa: CASSPTPGQGAYEQYF

d_call: TRBD1
j_call: TRBJ2-2
clone_size: once
v_call: TRBV9
cdr3_nt: TGTGCCAGCAGCACAGGACAGGCCGTCACCGGGGAGCTGTTTTTT
cdr3_aa: CASSTGQAVTGELFF

d_call: NA
j_call: TRBJ1-1
clone_size: once
v_call: TRBV30
cdr3_nt: TGTGCCTGGCGGTTGGGACAGAACACTGAAGCTTTCTTT
cdr3_aa: CAWRLGQNTEAFF

d_call: TRBD1
j_call: TRBJ1-2
clone_size: NA
v_call: TRBV5-6
cdr3_nt: TGTGCCAGCAGCTTGGGCAGGGGGGATGGCTACACCTTC
cdr3_aa: CASSLGRGDGYTF

d_call: NA
j_call: TRBJ1-2
clone_size: NA
v_call: TRBV25-1
cdr3_nt: TGTGCCACCCTGAGCACCCCATATGGCTACACCTTC
cdr3_aa: CATLSTPYGYTF

d_call: TRBD1
j_call: TRBJ2-2
clone_size: NA
v_call: TRBV10-3
cdr3_nt: TGTGCCATCAGCGGGAAACGGACAGGCCTGAACACCGGGGAGCTGTTTTTT
cdr3_aa: CAISGKRTGLNTGELFF

d_call: NA
j_call: TRBJ1-4
clone_size: NA
v_call: TRBV7-3
cdr3_nt: TGTGCCAGCAGCCAACCACCCTTAGACACTGATGAAAAACTGTTTTTT
cdr3_aa: CASSQPPLDTDEKLFF

d_call: NA
j_call: TRBJ1-1
clone_size: once
v_call: TRBV5-1
cdr3_nt: TGCGCCAGCAGCAGCGACAGTCTGGGTGTCACTGAAGCTTTCTTT
cdr3_aa: CASSSDSLGVTEAFF

d_call: TRBD1
j_call: TRBJ1-1
clone_size: NA
v_call: TRBV28
cdr3_nt: TGTGCCAGCAGTTTCGACAGGGGGCTTGAAGCTTTCTTT
cdr3_aa: CASSFDRGLEAFF

d_call: TRBD1
j_call: TRBJ1-1
clone_size: NA
v_call: TRBV5-6
cdr3_nt: TGTGCCAGCAGCCTGGGACAGGGGGAGATAGGAGCTTTCTTT
cdr3_aa: CASSLGQGEIGAFF

d_call: TRBD1
j_call: TRBJ1-2
clone_size: NA
v_call: TRBV19
cdr3_nt: TGTGCCAGTAGTAACAGGGGGGACTATGGCTACACCTTC
cdr3_aa: CASSNRGDYGYTF

d_call: TRBD1
j_call: TRBJ2-3
clone_size: NA
v_call: TRBV5-1
cdr3_nt: TGCGCCAGCACCCTTTTAGGGACAGGACGTGATACGCAGTATTTT
cdr3_aa: CASTLLGTGRDTQYF

d_call: NA
j_call: TRBJ1-2
clone_size: NA
v_call: TRBV6-5
cdr3_nt: TGTGCCAGCAGACCCACGGGGTCGAGGGATGGCTACACCTTC
cdr3_aa: CASRPTGSRDGYTF

d_call: TRBD1
j_call: TRBJ1-2
clone_size: once
v_call: TRBV5-1
cdr3_nt: TGCGCCAGCAGCTTTCAGGGGGAAAATGGCTACACCTTC
cdr3_aa: CASSFQGENGYTF